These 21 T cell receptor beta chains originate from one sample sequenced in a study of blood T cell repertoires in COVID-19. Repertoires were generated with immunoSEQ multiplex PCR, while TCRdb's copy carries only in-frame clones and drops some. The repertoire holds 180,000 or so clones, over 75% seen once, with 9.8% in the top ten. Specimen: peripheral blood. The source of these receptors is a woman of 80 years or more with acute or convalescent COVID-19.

Here the CDR3 reads CATSRGGTGLLEAFF. The DNA of the CDR3 is TGTGCCACCAGCAGAGGGGGGACAGGGCTACTAGAAGCTTTCTTT. The V and J genes are TRBV15 and TRBJ1-1, with 9 bases fitting TRBD1. The junction had 8 bases not matched to a gene; V was cut back by 1 base and J by 8 bases. The CDR3 has 15 amino acids. Germline lookup yields CDR1 LNHNV and CDR2 YYDKDF (reference sequence).

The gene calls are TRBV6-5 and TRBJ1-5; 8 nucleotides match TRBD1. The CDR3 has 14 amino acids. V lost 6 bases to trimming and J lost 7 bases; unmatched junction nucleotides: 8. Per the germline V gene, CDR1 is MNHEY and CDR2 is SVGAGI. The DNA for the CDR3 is TGTGCCAGCAGGGCACAGGGGGGAAGACAGCCCCAGCATTTT. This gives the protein CASRAQGGRQPQHF.

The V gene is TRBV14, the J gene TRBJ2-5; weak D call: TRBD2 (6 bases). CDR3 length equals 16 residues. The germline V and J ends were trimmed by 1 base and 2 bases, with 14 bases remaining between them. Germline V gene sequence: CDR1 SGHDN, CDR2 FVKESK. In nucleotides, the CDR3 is TGTGCCAGCAGCCAAGCCCCCCGGAGGGAACAAGAGACCCAGTACTTC. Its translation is CASSQAPRREQETQYF.

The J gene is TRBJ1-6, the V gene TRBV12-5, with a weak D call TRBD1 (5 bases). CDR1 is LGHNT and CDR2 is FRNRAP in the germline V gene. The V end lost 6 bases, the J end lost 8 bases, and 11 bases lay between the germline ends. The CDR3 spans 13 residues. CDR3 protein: CASGDSGHSPLHF. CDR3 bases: TGTGCTAGTGGCGACAGTGGGCATTCACCCCTCCACTTT. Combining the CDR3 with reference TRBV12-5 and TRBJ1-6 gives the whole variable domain DARVTQTPRHKVTEMGQEVTMRCQPILGHNTVFWYRQTMMQGLELLAYFRNRAPLDDSGMPKDRFSAEMPDATLATLKIQPSEPRDSAVYFCASGDSGHSPLHFGNGTRLTVT.

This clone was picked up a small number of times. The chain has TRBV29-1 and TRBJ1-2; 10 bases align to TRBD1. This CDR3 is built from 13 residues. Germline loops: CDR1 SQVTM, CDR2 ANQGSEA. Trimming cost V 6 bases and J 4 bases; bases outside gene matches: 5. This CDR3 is CSVDGQGVYGYTF. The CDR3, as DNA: TGCAGCGTCGACGGACAGGGGGTCTATGGCTACACCTTC.

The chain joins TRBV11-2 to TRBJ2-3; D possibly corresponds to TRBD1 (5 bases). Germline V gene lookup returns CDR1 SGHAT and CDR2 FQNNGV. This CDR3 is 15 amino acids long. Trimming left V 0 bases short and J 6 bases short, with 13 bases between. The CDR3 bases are TGTGCCAGCAGCTTAGATCGAGGACATGGGGATACGCAGTATTTT. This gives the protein CASSLDRGHGDTQYF.

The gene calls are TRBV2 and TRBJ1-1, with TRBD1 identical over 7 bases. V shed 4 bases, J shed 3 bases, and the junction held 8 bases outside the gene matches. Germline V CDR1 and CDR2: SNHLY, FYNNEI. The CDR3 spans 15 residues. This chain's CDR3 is CASSGTGRTYTEAFF. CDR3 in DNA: TGTGCCAGCAGTGGGACAGGACGAACTTACACTGAAGCTTTCTTT. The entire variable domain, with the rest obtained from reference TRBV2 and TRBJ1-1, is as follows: EPEVTQTPSHQVTQMGQEVILRCVPISNHLYFYWYRQILGQKVEFLVSFYNNEISEKSEIFDDQFSVERPDGSNFTLKIRSTKLEDSAMYFCASSGTGRTYTEAFFGQGTRLTVV.

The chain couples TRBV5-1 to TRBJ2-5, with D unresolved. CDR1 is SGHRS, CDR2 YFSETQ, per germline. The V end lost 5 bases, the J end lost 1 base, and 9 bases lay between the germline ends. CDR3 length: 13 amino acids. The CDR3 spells CASRTVGQETQYF. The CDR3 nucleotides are TGCGCCAGCAGAACCGTCGGCCAAGAGACCCAGTACTTC.

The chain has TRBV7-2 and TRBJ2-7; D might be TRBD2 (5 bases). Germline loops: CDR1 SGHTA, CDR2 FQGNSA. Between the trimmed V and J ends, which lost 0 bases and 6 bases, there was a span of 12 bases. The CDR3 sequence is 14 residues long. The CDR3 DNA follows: TGTGCCAGCAGCTTAGCCGGGAAGGCGGCCGAGCAGTACTTC. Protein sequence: CASSLAGKAAEQYF.

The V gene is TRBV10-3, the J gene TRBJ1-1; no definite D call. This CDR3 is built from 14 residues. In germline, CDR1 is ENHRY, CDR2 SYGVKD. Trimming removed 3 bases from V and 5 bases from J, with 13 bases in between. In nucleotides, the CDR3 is TGTGCCATCAGTGATGTTGTACGCAGGACTGAAGCTTTCTTT. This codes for CAISDVVRRTEAFF.

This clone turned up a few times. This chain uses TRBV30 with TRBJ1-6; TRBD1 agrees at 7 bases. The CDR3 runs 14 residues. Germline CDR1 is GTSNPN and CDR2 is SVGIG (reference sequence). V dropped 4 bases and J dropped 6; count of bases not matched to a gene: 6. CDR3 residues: CAWTPGTANSPLHF. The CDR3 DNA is TGTGCCTGGACCCCCGGGACAGCTAATTCACCCCTCCACTTT.

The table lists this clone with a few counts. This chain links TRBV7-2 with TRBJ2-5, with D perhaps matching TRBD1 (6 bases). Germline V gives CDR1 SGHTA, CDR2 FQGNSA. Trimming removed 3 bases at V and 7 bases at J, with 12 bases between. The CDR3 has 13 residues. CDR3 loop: CASSFGTRGTQYF. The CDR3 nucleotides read TGTGCCAGCAGCTTCGGGACAAGGGGGACCCAGTACTTC.

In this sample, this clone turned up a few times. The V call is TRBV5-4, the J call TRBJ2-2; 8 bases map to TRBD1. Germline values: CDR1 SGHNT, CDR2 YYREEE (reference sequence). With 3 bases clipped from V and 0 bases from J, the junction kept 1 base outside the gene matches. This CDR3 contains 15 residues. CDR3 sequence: CASSWDRSNTGELFF. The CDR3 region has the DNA TGTGCCAGCAGCTGGGACAGGTCGAACACCGGGGAGCTGTTTTTT.

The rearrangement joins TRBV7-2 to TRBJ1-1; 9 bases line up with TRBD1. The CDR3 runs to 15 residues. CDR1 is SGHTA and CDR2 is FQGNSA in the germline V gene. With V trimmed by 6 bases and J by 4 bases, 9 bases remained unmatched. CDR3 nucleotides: TGTGCCAGCAGGGTAACAGGGGGCGCCGTCACTGAAGCTTTCTTT. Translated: CASRVTGGAVTEAFF.

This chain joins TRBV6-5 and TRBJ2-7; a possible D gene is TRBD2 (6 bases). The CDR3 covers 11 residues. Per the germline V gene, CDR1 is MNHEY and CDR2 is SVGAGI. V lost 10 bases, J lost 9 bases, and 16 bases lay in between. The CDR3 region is CATLRLERQYF. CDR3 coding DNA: TGTGCCACCTTACGACTAGAAAGGCAGTACTTC.

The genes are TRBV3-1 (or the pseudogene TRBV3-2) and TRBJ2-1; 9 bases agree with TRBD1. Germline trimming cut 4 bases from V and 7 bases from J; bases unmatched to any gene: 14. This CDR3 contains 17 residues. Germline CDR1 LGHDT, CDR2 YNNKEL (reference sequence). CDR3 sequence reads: CASSLYPDPGQGNEQFF. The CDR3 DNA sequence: TGTGCCAGCAGCCTTTACCCGGATCCGGGACAGGGAAATGAGCAGTTCTTC.

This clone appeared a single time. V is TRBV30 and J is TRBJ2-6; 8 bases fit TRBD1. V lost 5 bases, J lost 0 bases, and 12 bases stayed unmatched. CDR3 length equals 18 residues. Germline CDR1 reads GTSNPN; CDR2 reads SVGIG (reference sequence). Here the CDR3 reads CAWAPNRGLRSGANVLTF. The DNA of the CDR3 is TGTGCCTGGGCCCCTAACAGGGGGTTACGCTCTGGGGCCAACGTCCTGACTTTC.

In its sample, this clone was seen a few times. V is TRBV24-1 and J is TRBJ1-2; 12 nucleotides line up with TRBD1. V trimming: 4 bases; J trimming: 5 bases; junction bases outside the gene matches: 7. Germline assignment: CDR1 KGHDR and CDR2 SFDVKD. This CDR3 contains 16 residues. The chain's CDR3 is CATSDPGTGGGYGYTF. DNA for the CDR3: TGTGCCACCAGTGACCCGGGGACAGGGGGCGGGTATGGCTACACCTTC.

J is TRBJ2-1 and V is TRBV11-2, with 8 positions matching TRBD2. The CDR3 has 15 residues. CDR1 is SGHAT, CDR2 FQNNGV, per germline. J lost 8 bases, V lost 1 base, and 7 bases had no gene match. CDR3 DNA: TGTGCCAGCAGCTTAGGACCGGGAGGGTCCGATGAGCAGTTCTTC. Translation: CASSLGPGGSDEQFF.

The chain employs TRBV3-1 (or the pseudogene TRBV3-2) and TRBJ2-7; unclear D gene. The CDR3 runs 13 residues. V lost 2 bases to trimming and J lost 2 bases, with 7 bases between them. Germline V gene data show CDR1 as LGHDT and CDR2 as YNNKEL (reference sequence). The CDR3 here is CASSQNSPYEQYF. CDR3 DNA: TGTGCCAGCAGCCAAAACAGTCCCTACGAGCAGTACTTC.

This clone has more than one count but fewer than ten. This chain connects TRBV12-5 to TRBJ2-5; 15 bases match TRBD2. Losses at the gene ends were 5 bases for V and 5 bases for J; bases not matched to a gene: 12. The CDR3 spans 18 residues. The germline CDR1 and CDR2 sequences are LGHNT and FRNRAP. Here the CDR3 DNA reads TGTGCTAGTGGTCAGCGGACTAGCGGGGGGGCGCGGAGTGAGACCCAGTACTTC. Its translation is CASGQRTSGGARSETQYF.